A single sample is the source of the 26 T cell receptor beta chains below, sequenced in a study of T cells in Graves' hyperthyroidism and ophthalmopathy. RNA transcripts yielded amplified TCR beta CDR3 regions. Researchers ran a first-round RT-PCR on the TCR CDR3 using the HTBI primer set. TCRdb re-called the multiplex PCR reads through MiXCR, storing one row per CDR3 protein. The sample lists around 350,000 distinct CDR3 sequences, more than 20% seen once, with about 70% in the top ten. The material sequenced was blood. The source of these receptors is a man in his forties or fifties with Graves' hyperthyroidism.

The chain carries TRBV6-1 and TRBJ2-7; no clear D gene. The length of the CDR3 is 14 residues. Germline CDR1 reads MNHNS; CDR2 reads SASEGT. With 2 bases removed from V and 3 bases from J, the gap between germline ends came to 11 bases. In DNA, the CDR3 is TGTGCCAGCAGTGAAAGGAAAGTCCGCTACGAGCAGTACTTC. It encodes CASSERKVRYEQYF.

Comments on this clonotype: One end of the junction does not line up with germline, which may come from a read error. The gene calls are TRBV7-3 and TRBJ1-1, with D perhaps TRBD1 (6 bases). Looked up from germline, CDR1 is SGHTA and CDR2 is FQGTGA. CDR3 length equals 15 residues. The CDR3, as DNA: TGTACCAGCAGCTTAAAGGGGGGAACGGGCACTGAAGCTTTCTTT. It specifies CTSSLKGGTGTEAFF. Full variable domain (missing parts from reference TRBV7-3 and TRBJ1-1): GAGVSQTPSNKVTEKGKYVELRCDPISGHTALYWYRQSLGQGPEFLIYFQGTGAADDSGLPNDRFFAVRPEGSVSTLKIQRTERGDSAVYLCTSSLKGGTGTEAFFGQGTRLTVV.

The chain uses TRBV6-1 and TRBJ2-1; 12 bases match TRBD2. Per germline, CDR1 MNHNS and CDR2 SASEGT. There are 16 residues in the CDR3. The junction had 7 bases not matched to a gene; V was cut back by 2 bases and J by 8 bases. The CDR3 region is CASSELASGRAHEQFF. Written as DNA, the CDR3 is TGTGCCAGCAGTGAACTGGCTAGCGGGAGGGCCCATGAGCAGTTCTTC.

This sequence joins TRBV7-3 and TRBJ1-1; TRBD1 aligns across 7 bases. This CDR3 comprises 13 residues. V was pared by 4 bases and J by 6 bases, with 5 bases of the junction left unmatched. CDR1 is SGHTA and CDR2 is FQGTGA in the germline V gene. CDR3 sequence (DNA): TGTGCCAGCAGCTCTGAACAGGGGCCTGAAGCTTTCTTT. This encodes CASSSEQGPEAFF.

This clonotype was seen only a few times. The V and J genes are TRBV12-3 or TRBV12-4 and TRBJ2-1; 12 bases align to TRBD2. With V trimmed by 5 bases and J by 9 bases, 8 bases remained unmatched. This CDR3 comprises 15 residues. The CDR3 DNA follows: TGTGCCAGCAGTACGGGACTAGCGGGCACGGTTGAGCAGTTCTTC. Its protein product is CASSTGLAGTVEQFF.

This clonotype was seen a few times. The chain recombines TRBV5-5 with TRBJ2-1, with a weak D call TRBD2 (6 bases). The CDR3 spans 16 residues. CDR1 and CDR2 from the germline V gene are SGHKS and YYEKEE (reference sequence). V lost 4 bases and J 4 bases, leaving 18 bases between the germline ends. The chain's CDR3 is CASSPSGGLAYNEQFF. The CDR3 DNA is TGTGCCAGCAGCCCGTCGGGTGGTCTAGCGTACAATGAGCAGTTCTTC.

CDR3 region: CASSSGRVSTDTQYF. The CDR3 nucleotides are TGTGCCAGCAGTTCTGGACGGGTGAGCACAGATACGCAGTATTTT. The J gene is TRBJ2-3, the V gene TRBV6-1; D not certain. Per germline, CDR1 MNHNS and CDR2 SASEGT. Trimming took off 5 bases at V and 0 bases at J, with 12 bases between the two ends. This CDR3 region has 15 residues.

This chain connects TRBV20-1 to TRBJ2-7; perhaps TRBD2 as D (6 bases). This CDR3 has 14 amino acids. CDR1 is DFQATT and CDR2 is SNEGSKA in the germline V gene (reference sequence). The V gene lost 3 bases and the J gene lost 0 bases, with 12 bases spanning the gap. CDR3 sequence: CSARGGILSYEQYF. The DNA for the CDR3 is TGCAGTGCTAGGGGCGGGATCCTCTCCTACGAGCAGTACTTC.

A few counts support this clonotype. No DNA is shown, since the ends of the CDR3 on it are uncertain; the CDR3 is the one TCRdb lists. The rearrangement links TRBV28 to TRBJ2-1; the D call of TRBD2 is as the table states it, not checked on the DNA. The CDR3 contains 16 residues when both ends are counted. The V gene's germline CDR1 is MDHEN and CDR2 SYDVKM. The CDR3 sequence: CASSSSGRALGGEQFF.

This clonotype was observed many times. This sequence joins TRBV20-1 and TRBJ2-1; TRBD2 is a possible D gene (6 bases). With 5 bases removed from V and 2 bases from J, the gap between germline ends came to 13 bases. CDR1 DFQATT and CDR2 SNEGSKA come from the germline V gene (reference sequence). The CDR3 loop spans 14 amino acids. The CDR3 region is CSALRGLTYNEQFF. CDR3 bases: TGCAGTGCTCTCCGGGGACTCACCTACAATGAGCAGTTCTTC.

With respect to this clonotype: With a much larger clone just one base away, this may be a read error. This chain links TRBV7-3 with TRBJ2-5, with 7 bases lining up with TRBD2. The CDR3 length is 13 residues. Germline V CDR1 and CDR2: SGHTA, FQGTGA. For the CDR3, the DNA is TGTGCCGGCAGCATGCTAGCGGAAGAGACCCAGTACTTC. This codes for CAGSMLAEETQYF.

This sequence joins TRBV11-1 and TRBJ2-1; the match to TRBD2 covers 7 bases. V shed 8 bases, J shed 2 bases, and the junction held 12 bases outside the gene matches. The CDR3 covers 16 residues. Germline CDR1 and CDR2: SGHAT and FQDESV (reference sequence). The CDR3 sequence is CASAGVKGRAYNEQFF. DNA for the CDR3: TGTGCCAGCGCGGGGGTTAAGGGACGAGCCTACAATGAGCAGTTCTTC.

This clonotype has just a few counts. The CDR3 sequence: CASSHKDRGMNTEAFF. CDR3 DNA: TGCGCCAGCAGCCATAAGGACAGGGGAATGAACACTGAAGCTTTCTTT. This chain uses TRBV4-1 with TRBJ1-1; 9 bases match TRBD1. With V trimmed by 3 bases and J by 0 bases, 5 bases remained unmatched. The V gene's germline CDR1 is MGHRA and CDR2 YSYEKL. This CDR3 spans 16 amino acids.

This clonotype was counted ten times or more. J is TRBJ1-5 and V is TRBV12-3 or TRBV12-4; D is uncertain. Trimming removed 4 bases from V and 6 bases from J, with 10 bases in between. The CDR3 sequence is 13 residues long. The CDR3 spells CASSYSVGQPQHF. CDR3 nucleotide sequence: TGTGCCAGCAGTTATTCGGTGGGTCAGCCCCAGCATTTT.

The CDR3 nucleotides are TGTGCCAGCAGTTTAGAGGCTGTTAGCACTGAAGCTTTCTTT. It encodes CASSLEAVSTEAFF. V gene TRBV12-3 or TRBV12-4 combines with J gene TRBJ1-1; D call uncertain. The V gene lost 1 base and the J gene lost 4 bases, with 10 bases spanning the gap. The CDR3 runs 14 residues.

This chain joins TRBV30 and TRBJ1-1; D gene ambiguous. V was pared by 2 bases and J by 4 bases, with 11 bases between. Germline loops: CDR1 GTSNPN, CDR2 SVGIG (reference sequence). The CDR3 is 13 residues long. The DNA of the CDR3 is TGTGCCTGGAGTCTTGCGGGAGGCACTGAAGCTTTCTTT. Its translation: CAWSLAGGTEAFF.

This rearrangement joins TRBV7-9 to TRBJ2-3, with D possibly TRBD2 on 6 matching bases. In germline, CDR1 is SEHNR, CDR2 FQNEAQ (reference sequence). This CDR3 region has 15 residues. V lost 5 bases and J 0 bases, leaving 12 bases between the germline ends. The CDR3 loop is CASSGGLPSTDTQYF. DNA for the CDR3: TGTGCCAGCAGCGGGGGACTCCCTAGCACAGATACGCAGTATTTT.

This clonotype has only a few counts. CDR3 coding DNA: TGTGCCGCCTCAGATGGGGAGAGGGGGACAGATACGCAGTATTTT. Amino acids: CAASDGERGTDTQYF. The chain combines TRBV6-1 with TRBJ2-3, with a tentative D call TRBD1 (6 bases). The ends were cut back, 11 bases at V and 3 bases at J, with 21 bases in the middle. Germline assignment: CDR1 MNHNS and CDR2 SASEGT. This CDR3 is 15 amino acids long.

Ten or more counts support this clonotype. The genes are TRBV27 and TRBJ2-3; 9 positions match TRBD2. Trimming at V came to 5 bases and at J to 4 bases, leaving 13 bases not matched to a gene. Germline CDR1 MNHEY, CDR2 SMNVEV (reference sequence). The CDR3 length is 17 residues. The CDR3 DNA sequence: TGTGCCAGCAGTACCCGCTCGACTAGCGGAGCACCAGATACGCAGTATTTT. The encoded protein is CASSTRSTSGAPDTQYF.

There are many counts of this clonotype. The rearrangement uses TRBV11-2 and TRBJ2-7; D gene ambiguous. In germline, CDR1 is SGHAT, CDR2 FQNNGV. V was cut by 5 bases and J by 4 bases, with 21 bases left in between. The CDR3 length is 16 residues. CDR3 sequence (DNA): TGTGCCAGCAGCCGAGGCCTAATTCAGACGGATTACGAGCAGTACTTC. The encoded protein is CASSRGLIQTDYEQYF.

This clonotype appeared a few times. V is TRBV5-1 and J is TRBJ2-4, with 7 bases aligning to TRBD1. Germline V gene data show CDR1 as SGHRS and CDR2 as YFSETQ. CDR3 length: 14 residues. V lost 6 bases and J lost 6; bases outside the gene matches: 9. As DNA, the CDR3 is TGCGCCAGCAAAACCACAGGGGAAGTAAACATTCAGTACTTC. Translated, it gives CASKTTGEVNIQYF.

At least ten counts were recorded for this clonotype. The CDR3 nucleotides are TGTGCCAGCTCTATCGGGACTGGATACTACGAGCAGTACTTC. Protein product: CASSIGTGYYEQYF. The V and J genes are TRBV18 and TRBJ2-7; D is perhaps TRBD2 (6 bases). Germline V gives CDR1 KGHSH, CDR2 LQKENI. The CDR3 runs 14 residues. Trimming removed 6 bases at V and 3 bases at J, with 15 bases between. Filled out from reference TRBV18 and TRBJ2-7, the complete variable domain reads NAGVMQNPRHLVRRRGQEARLRCSPMKGHSHVYWYRQLPEEGLKFMVYLQKENIIDESGMPKERFSAEFPKEGPSILRIQQVVRGDSAAYFCASSIGTGYYEQYFGPGTRLTVT.

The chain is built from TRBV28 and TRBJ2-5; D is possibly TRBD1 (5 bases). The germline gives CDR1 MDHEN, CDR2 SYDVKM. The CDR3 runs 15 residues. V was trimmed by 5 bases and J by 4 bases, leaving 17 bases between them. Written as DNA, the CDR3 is TGTGCCAGCAGTGGAGTTTTGGACACGGGAGAGACCCAGTACTTC. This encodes CASSGVLDTGETQYF. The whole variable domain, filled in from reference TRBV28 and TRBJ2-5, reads DVKVTQSSRYLVKRTGEKVFLECVQDMDHENMFWYRQDPGLGLRLIYFSYDVKMKEKGDIPEGYSVSREKKERFSLILESASTNQTSMYLCASSGVLDTGETQYFGPGTRLLVL.

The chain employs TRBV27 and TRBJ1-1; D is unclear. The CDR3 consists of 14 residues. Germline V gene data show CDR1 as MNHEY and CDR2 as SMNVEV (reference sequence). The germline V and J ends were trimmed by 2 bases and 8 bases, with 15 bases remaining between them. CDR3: CASSLNRGAIEAFF. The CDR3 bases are TGTGCCAGCAGTTTAAATCGGGGTGCAATAGAAGCTTTCTTT.

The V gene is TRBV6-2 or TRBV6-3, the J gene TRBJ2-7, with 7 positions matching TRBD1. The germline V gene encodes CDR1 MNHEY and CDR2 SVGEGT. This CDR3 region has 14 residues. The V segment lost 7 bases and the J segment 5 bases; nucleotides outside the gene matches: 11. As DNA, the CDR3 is TGTGCCAGCACCCCGGTTGACAGGGATAACGAGCAGTACTTC. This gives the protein CASTPVDRDNEQYF.

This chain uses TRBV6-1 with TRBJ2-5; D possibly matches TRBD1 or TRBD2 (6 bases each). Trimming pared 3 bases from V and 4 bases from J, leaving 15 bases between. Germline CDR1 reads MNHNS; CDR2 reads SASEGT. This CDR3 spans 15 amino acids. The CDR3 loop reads CASSDNRVGGETQYF. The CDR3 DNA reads TGTGCCAGCAGTGATAACAGGGTGGGAGGAGAGACCCAGTACTTC.